A single sample is the source of the 11 T cell receptor beta chains below, sequenced in a study of blood T cell repertoires in COVID-19. Produced via immunoSEQ multiplex PCR; TCRdb's table is partial and in-frame only. The table records 95,000 to 100,000 clones, about 84% of them present only once. Sequenced: peripheral blood. Receptors originate from a human donor in a cohort sampled during active COVID-19.

The DNA of the CDR3 is TGTGCCAGCACCGGACAGGGTTATCAGCCCCAGCATTTT. Protein: CASTGQGYQPQHF. The chain is built from TRBV2 and TRBJ1-5, with 8 bases aligning to TRBD1. This CDR3 contains 13 residues. V gave up 7 bases and J gave up 5 bases; unmatched junction bases: 4. CDR1 is SNHLY and CDR2 is FYNNEI in the germline V gene.

The count of this clone is one. Other nucleotide sequences in the sample specify the same CDR3. The chain uses TRBV5-1 and TRBJ2-1; weak D call: TRBD2 (5 bases). Germline-derived CDR1 and CDR2 are SGHRS and YFSETQ. The CDR3 consists of 15 residues. Trimming took 1 base from V and 1 from J, leaving 9 bases between them. The DNA for the CDR3 is TGCGCCAGCAGCTTGTTGGCGGGTTCCTACAATGAGCAGTTCTTC. This encodes CASSLLAGSYNEQFF.

This chain uses TRBV5-4 with TRBJ2-7; 7 bases fit TRBD1. The germline V gene encodes CDR1 SGHNT and CDR2 YYREEE (reference sequence). V lost 0 bases, J lost 0 bases, and 3 bases stayed unmatched. The CDR3 has 15 amino acids. The CDR3 DNA sequence: TGTGCCAGCAGCTTGGGGGACAGCTTCTCCTACGAGCAGTACTTC. This gives the protein CASSLGDSFSYEQYF.

The chain carries TRBV25-1 and TRBJ2-1, with D possibly being TRBD1 (5 bases). CDR1 is MGHDK, CDR2 SYGVNS, per germline. Trimming cost V 3 bases and J 5 bases, with 11 bases left between them. The CDR3 is 14 residues long. The CDR3 reads CASSEKGSDNEQFF. CDR3 DNA: TGTGCCAGCAGTGAGAAGGGGTCGGACAATGAGCAGTTCTTC.

The CDR3 nucleotides are TGTGCCAGTACAAGTCTCGGGGTATATGGCTACACCTTC. Amino acids: CASTSLGVYGYTF. This chain joins TRBV19 and TRBJ1-2; D is uncertain. Germline V gene lookup returns CDR1 LNHDA and CDR2 SQIVND (reference sequence). The CDR3 spans 13 residues. V lost 7 bases, J lost 5 bases, and 14 bases lay in between.

The CDR3 DNA follows: TGTGCCAGCAGCCAAGGACAGGGGGCAGGTGAGACCCAGTACTTC. Protein: CASSQGQGAGETQYF. J is TRBJ2-5 and V is TRBV4-2; 10 bases map to TRBD1. J lost 5 bases, V lost 1 base, and 4 bases had no gene match. This CDR3 spans 15 amino acids. CDR1 and CDR2 from the germline V gene are LGHNA and YNFKEQ.

The J gene is TRBJ2-1, the V gene TRBV19, with TRBD2 matching over 9 bases. The germline V gene has CDR1 LNHDA and CDR2 SQIVND (reference sequence). V shed 3 bases, J shed 7 bases, and the junction held 7 bases outside the gene matches. The CDR3 runs 15 residues. CDR3 bases: TGTGCCAGTAGTATCCAGCGGGGGGTCGGAAATGAGCAGTTCTTC. This encodes CASSIQRGVGNEQFF.

V usage is TRBV11-3 and J usage is TRBJ2-2; no clear D. The V end lost 1 base, the J end lost 0 bases, and 6 bases lay between the germline ends. CDR1 and CDR2 from the germline V gene are SGHNT and YENEEA. CDR3 length equals 15 residues. The CDR3 sequence is CASSLVASNTGELFF. The CDR3, as DNA: TGTGCCAGCAGCTTAGTAGCCTCGAACACCGGGGAGCTGTTTTTT.

The chain uses TRBV10-3 and TRBJ2-5; D is possibly TRBD2 (6 bases). There are 15 residues in the CDR3. Trimming stripped 3 bases from V and 4 bases from J, with 15 bases between. Germline CDR1 and CDR2: ENHRY and SYGVKD. In DNA, the CDR3 is TGTGCCATCAGTGAAATGGTGGGGGGAGGAGAGACCCAGTACTTC. Encoded protein: CAISEMVGGGETQYF.

V usage is TRBV18 and J usage is TRBJ1-1; 7 bases line up with TRBD1. This CDR3 is built from 16 residues. The germline gives CDR1 KGHSH, CDR2 LQKENI. V lost 1 base to trimming and J lost 4 bases; unmatched junction nucleotides: 9. The CDR3 DNA reads TGTGCCAGCTCACCACTAGACAGGGTTGGGGGCACTGAAGCTTTCTTT. It is translated as CASSPLDRVGGTEAFF.

This chain joins TRBV7-8 and TRBJ2-2, with D uncertain. Trimming stripped 2 bases from V and 2 bases from J, with 12 bases between. CDR1 SGHVS and CDR2 FQNEAQ come from the germline V gene. The CDR3 is 16 amino acids. The CDR3 spells CASSLTVVGNTGELFF. For the CDR3, the DNA is TGTGCCAGCAGCTTAACGGTGGTTGGTAACACCGGGGAGCTGTTTTTT. Full variable domain (missing parts from reference TRBV7-8 and TRBJ2-2): GAGVSQSPRYKVAKRGQDVALRCDPISGHVSLFWYQQALGQGPEFLTYFQNEAQLDKSGLPSDRFFAERPEGSVSTLKIQRTQQEDSAVYLCASSLTVVGNTGELFFGEGSRLTVL.